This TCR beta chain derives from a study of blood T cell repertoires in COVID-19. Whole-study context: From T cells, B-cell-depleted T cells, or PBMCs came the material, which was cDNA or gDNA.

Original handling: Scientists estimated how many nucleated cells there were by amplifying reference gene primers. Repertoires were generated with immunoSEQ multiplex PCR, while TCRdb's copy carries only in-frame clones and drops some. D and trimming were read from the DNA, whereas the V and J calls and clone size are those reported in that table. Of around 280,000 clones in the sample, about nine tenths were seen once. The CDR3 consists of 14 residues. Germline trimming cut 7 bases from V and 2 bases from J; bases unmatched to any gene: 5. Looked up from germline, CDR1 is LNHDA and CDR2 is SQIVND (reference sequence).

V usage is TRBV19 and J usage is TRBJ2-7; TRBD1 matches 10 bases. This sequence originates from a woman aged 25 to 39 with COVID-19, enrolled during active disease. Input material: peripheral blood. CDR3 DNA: TGTGCCAGTACCCCGGGACAGGGGCCCTACGAGCAGTACTTC. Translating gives CASTPGQGPYEQYF.